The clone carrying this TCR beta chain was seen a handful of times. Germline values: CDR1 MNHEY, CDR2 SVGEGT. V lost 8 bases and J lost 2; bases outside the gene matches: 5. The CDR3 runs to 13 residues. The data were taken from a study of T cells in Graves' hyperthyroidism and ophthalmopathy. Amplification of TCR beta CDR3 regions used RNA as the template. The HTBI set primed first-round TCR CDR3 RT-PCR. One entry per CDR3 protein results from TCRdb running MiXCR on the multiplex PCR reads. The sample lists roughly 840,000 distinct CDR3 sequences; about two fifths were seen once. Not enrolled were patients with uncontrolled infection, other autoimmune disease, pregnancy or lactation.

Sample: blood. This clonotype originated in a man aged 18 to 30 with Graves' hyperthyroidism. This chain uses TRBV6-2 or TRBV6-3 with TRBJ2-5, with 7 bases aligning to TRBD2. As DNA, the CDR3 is TGTGCCAGCGGGAGGGCAGGGCAAGAGACCCAGTACTTC. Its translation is CASGRAGQETQYF.